The rows below give T cell receptor beta chains drawn from one sample of a study of T cells after yellow fever vaccination. One entry per CDR3 protein results from TCRdb running MiXCR on the 5' RACE reads. The sample records 500,000 to 650,000 distinct CDR3 sequences, less than 20% being singletons. This specimen consisted of PBMCs, obtained roughly 5 days after the first yellow fever vaccination. These receptors all stem from a man between 18 and 35 years old who received the YFV17D yellow fever vaccine. The CDR3 runs from the conserved cysteine through the conserved F or W. Fields, in order: D gene, J gene, clone size, V gene, CDR3 protein, CDR3 DNA. A D gene is named only where the DNA matches it firmly. Rows give clone size only sometimes, using once, few, many, or a class for an expanded clone.

. | TRBJ1-5 | . | TRBV4-3 | CASSQAPVNQPQHF | TGCGCCAGCAGCCAAGCGCCGGTCAATCAGCCCCAGCATTTT
. | TRBJ2-2 | . | TRBV6-5 | CASSYLAVNTGELFF | TGTGCCAGCAGTTACCTGGCGGTGAACACCGGGGAGCTGTTTTTT
. | TRBJ2-7 | few | TRBV7-2 | CASSLELVGTFYEQYF | TGTGCCAGCAGCTTAGAACTCGTGGGCACCTTCTACGAGCAGTACTTC
. | TRBJ1-5 | few | TRBV2 | CASSDLAAGVDNQPQHF | TGTGCCAGCAGTGATCTGGCTGCGGGGGTTGACAATCAGCCCCAGCATTTT
. | TRBJ1-2 | . | TRBV7-8 | CASTPQPGRANYGYTF | TGTGCCAGCACCCCCCAACCGGGAAGGGCTAACTATGGCTACACCTTC
. | TRBJ2-4 | . | TRBV6-1 | CASSKGALAKNIQYF | TGTGCCAGCAGCAAAGGGGCCCTCGCCAAAAACATTCAGTACTTC
. | TRBJ2-1 | many | TRBV5-5 | CASSLGGLDEQFF | TGTGCCAGCAGCTTAGGCGGGTTGGATGAGCAGTTCTTC
TRBD2 | TRBJ2-3 | . | TRBV20-1 | CSGSRGGTDTQYF | TGCAGTGGATCGCGGGGGGGCACAGATACGCAGTATTTT
TRBD1 | TRBJ1-2 | . | TRBV12-3/TRBV12-4 | CASRPDRVYGYTF | TGTGCCAGCAGGCCCGACAGGGTCTATGGCTACACCTTC
TRBD1 | TRBJ2-2 | . | TRBV10-3 | CAIRTGAGGELFF | TGTGCCATCAGAACAGGGGCTGGCGGGGAGCTGTTTTTT
. | TRBJ1-6 | few | TRBV10-3 | CAISGPTASNSPLHF | TGTGCCATCAGTGGGCCGACAGCTTCTAATTCACCCCTCCACTTT
TRBD2 | TRBJ2-3 | . | TRBV7-3 | CASSSAGGRADTQYF | TGTGCCAGCAGCTCCGCGGGGGGGAGGGCAGATACGCAGTATTTT
. | TRBJ2-3 | . | TRBV5-1 | CASRSTPSSTDTQYF | TGCGCCAGCCGGTCCACGCCTAGCTCCACAGATACGCAGTATTTT
. | TRBJ2-1 | many | TRBV30 | CAWSRESYNEQFF | TGTGCCTGGTCCCGGGAGTCCTACAATGAGCAGTTCTTC
TRBD2 | TRBJ2-1 | . | TRBV20-1 | CSARAQPGLAGGYEQFF | TGCAGTGCTAGAGCGCAACCGGGACTAGCGGGGGGATATGAGCAGTTCTTC
. | TRBJ1-1 | few | TRBV7-3 | CASSLDGLRDRTEAFF | TGTGCCAGCAGCTTAGATGGTCTCAGGGATCGTACTGAAGCTTTCTTT
. | TRBJ2-3 | many | TRBV6-2/TRBV6-3 | CASTLSDRPTDTQYF | TGTGCCAGCACCCTCTCGGACCGACCCACAGATACGCAGTATTTT
. | TRBJ1-5 | . | TRBV6-1 | CASNNIFVGIGNQPQHF | TGTGCCAGCAATAATATTTTCGTGGGAATCGGCAATCAGCCCCAGCATTTT
TRBD1 | TRBJ1-2 | few | TRBV5-1 | CASSEGTGGSVGTF | TGCGCCAGCAGCGAGGGGACAGGGGGCTCGGTGGGCACCTTC
. | TRBJ2-2 | few | TRBV29-1 | CSVEDTENTGELFF | TGCAGCGTTGAAGATACGGAGAACACCGGGGAGCTGTTTTTT
. | TRBJ2-3 | . | TRBV29-1 | CSVETSGLLTDTQYF | TGCAGCGTTGAAACCTCCGGACTCCTCACAGATACGCAGTATTTT
TRBD1 | TRBJ1-1 | few | TRBV7-2 | CASSSAGGETEAFF | TGTGCCAGCAGCTCGGCAGGGGGCGAGACTGAAGCTTTCTTT
TRBD2 | TRBJ2-3 | . | TRBV4-2 | CASSLGLAGAKRDTQYF | TGTGCCAGCAGCCTCGGACTAGCGGGGGCCAAGAGGGATACGCAGTATTTT
TRBD1 | TRBJ2-1 | few | TRBV7-6 | CASSLGQGYEQFF | TGTGCCAGCAGCTTAGGACAGGGGTATGAGCAGTTCTTC
. | TRBJ1-2 | few | TRBV4-2 | CASSQEVDTGYYGYTF | TGTGCCAGCAGCCAAGAAGTCGACACGGGGTACTATGGCTACACCTTC
. | TRBJ1-5 | few | TRBV6-5 | CASSYSGGSNQPQHF | TGTGCCAGCAGTTACTCAGGGGGAAGCAATCAGCCCCAGCATTTT
. | TRBJ2-5 | few | TRBV18 | CASSPSSETQYF | TGTGCCAGCTCACCCTCGAGCGAGACCCAGTACTTC
. | TRBJ1-4 | . | TRBV7-2 | CASSSPNRVGKLFF | TGTGCCAGCAGCTCTCCAAACAGGGTCGGAAAACTGTTTTTT
TRBD2 | TRBJ2-1 | few | TRBV20-1 | CSARPTSGVYNEQFF | TGCAGTGCTAGACCGACTAGCGGGGTTTACAATGAGCAGTTCTTC
. | TRBJ2-1 | . | TRBV5-6 | CASSPDGPGARNEQFF | TGTGCCAGCAGCCCGGACGGTCCAGGGGCAAGGAATGAGCAGTTCTTC
TRBD2 | TRBJ2-7 | few | TRBV30 | CAWMRGGQYEQYF | TGTGCCTGGATGCGGGGGGGACAATACGAGCAGTACTTC